This note documents a single T cell receptor beta chain sequence. Other nucleotide sequences from this sample produce the same CDR3. This sample is drawn from a study of control samples from healthy donors and cancer patients. The CDR3 contains 15 residues. The V and J ends lost 3 bases and 3 bases, in that order; junction bases with no gene match: 4. Germline CDR1 and CDR2: KGHSH and LQKENI. Repertoires were generated with immunoSEQ multiplex PCR, while TCRdb's copy carries only in-frame clones and drops some. The top ten hold around 7.9% of the sample, which has roughly 130,000 clones, approximately 90% seen once.

The chain is built from TRBV18 and TRBJ2-1; 8 bases agree with TRBD2. This clonotype originated in a man aged 18-30 years in good health. The source material was blood. CDR3 loop: CASSPPSGGYNEQFF. The CDR3 region has the DNA TGTGCCAGCTCACCGCCGAGCGGGGGCTACAATGAGCAGTTCTTC. The full variable domain, with the rest looked up from reference TRBV18 and TRBJ2-1, is NAGVMQNPRHLVRRRGQEARLRCSPMKGHSHVYWYRQLPEEGLKFMVYLQKENIIDESGMPKERFSAEFPKEGPSILRIQQVVRGDSAAYFCASSPPSGGYNEQFFGPGTRLTVL.